This T cell receptor (beta chain) was sequenced during a study of blood T cells in healthy people across ages. Background on the study: Researchers report that template switching captured about one barcoded beta molecule per two T cells. The study, taken as a whole, reports: When set beside aged donors, long-lived donors presented more naive CD4+ cells and higher diversity.

A sample-barcoded 5' primer and a J-beta primer mix were used in a second PCR of roughly 7 to 11 cycles. TCRdb independently ran MiXCR on the 5' RACE reads; one entry per CDR3 protein. The data show 850,000 to 1,000,000 distinct CDR3 sequences, approximately 50% seen once. Trimming took off 2 bases at V and 13 bases at J, with 16 bases between the two ends. The germline CDR1 and CDR2 sequences are DFQATT and SNEGSKA (reference sequence). This CDR3 contains 12 residues. This clonotype was detected a few times. The antigen remains undetermined. Drawing of peripheral blood yielded about 10 milliliters from each donor. Each sample had at least 6.5 million PBMCs isolated.

What was sequenced was blood. The receptor was isolated from an older woman in good health. J is TRBJ2-3 and V is TRBV20-1, with D uncertain. The chain's CDR3 is CSARSPATEEYF. The CDR3 DNA sequence: TGCAGTGCTAGATCGCCGGCCACCGAGGAGTATTTT.